This paragraph covers one T cell receptor beta chain sequence. The method was immunoSEQ multiplex PCR; TCRdb's version includes in-frame clones alone and lacks a portion of them. The sample yields about 70,000 clones, roughly nine tenths seen once. CDR3 length: 16 amino acids. Trimming stripped 3 bases from V and 2 bases from J, with 17 bases between. Germline V gives CDR1 SGHTA, CDR2 FQGNSA. The source of the sample is a study of OX40 agonist ivuxolimab in advanced cancers. Material: CD4+ or CD8+ T cells sorted from blood, obtained in a trial of the OX40 agonist ivuxolimab. This TCR was sampled from an adult with an advanced solid tumor such as melanoma, head and neck, liver or kidney cancer. V usage is TRBV7-2 and J usage is TRBJ2-7, with D tentatively TRBD1 (6 bases). CDR3 sequence (DNA): TGTGCCAGCAGCTTCCAGGGGCTGGGGCTAGCCTACGAGCAGTACTTC. Translated, it gives CASSFQGLGLAYEQYF.